These 17 T cell receptor beta chains originate from one sample sequenced in a study of OX40 agonist ivuxolimab in advanced cancers. The data were produced by immunoSEQ multiplex PCR, yet TCRdb's version contains in-frame clones alone and is incomplete. The repertoire holds under 140,000 clones, with over 85% as singletons. Sequencing was performed on CD4+ or CD8+ T cells sorted from blood, taken in a trial of the OX40 agonist ivuxolimab. The source of these receptors is an adult with an advanced solid tumor such as melanoma, head and neck, liver or kidney cancer.

The chain has TRBV5-1 and TRBJ1-1; D gene ambiguous. V gave up 0 bases and J gave up 3 bases, with 6 bases separating them. There are 13 residues in the CDR3. CDR1 and CDR2 from the germline V gene are SGHRS and YFSETQ. CDR3 in amino acids: CASSLDGDTEAFF. CDR3 in DNA: TGCGCCAGCAGCTTGGACGGGGACACTGAAGCTTTCTTT.

The rearrangement joins TRBV19 to TRBJ1-5, with D perhaps TRBD1 (6 bases). Germline V CDR1 and CDR2: LNHDA, SQIVND (reference sequence). V was cut by 3 bases and J by 5 bases, with 14 bases left in between. This CDR3 has 15 residues. CDR3 sequence reads: CASSILQGRDQPQHF. The CDR3 region has the DNA TGTGCCAGTAGTATTTTGCAGGGGAGGGATCAGCCCCAGCATTTT.

The chain has TRBV4-2 and TRBJ2-3; perhaps TRBD2 as D (6 bases). The CDR3 totals 15 residues. Looked up from germline, CDR1 is LGHNA and CDR2 is YNFKEQ. Trimming stripped 1 base from V and 3 bases from J, with 11 bases between. As DNA, the CDR3 is TGTGCCAGCAGCCAAGGTGTTGGGGGGACAGATACGCAGTATTTT. Amino acid sequence: CASSQGVGGTDTQYF.

This chain connects TRBV2 to TRBJ1-1; D not certain. CDR3 length: 13 amino acids. V was trimmed by 6 bases and J by 1 base, leaving 9 bases between them. CDR1 SNHLY and CDR2 FYNNEI come from the germline V gene. The CDR3 reads CASRREGNTEAFF. The DNA of the CDR3 is TGTGCCAGCAGACGGGAGGGGAACACTGAAGCTTTCTTT.

This sequence joins TRBV6-5 and TRBJ2-7; TRBD1 is a possible D gene (6 bases). The germline V and J ends were trimmed by 5 bases and 1 base, with 12 bases remaining between them. Germline V gene lookup returns CDR1 MNHEY and CDR2 SVGAGI. The CDR3 extends over 14 amino acids. The CDR3 sequence is CASSRAGTSYEQYF. CDR3 bases: TGTGCCAGCAGTCGAGCCGGGACATCCTACGAGCAGTACTTC.

In this sample, this clone turned up once. The genes are TRBV19 and TRBJ1-1; TRBD1 matches 7 bases. CDR3 length: 15 residues. J lost 0 bases, V lost 5 bases, and 6 bases had no gene match. The V gene's germline CDR1 is LNHDA and CDR2 SQIVND (reference sequence). CDR3 sequence reads: CASSPEQGMNTEAFF. DNA for the CDR3: TGTGCCAGTAGTCCGGAACAGGGGATGAACACTGAAGCTTTCTTT. The variable domain in full, completed from reference TRBV19 and TRBJ1-1, reads DGGITQSPKYLFRKEGQNVTLSCEQNLNHDAMYWYRQDPGQGLRLIYYSQIVNDFQKGDIAEGYSVSREKKESFPLTVTSAQKNPTAFYLCASSPEQGMNTEAFFGQGTRLTVV.

The genes are TRBV4-3 and TRBJ1-6; unclear D gene. The V and J ends lost 1 base and 0 bases respectively, with 7 bases between them. The germline V gene encodes CDR1 LGHNA and CDR2 YSLEER. The CDR3 runs to 16 residues. CDR3 in amino acids: CASSQVTGSYNSPLHF. Written as DNA, the CDR3 is TGCGCCAGCAGCCAAGTAACGGGCTCCTATAATTCACCCCTCCACTTT.

The V and J genes are TRBV5-1 and TRBJ2-7, with 7 bases fitting TRBD1. The CDR3 loop spans 16 amino acids. Germline V CDR1 and CDR2: SGHRS, YFSETQ. The V gene end was trimmed by 4 bases and the J gene end by 1 base; junction bases not matched to a gene: 11. In nucleotides, the CDR3 is TGCGCCAGCAGCCCGGTTTGGGACAGAAAATCCTACGAGCAGTACTTC. Amino acid sequence: CASSPVWDRKSYEQYF.

CDR3 coding DNA: TGCGCCAGCAGCCGTGAGCGGGGGGTTGGAGATACGCAGTATTTT. Protein product: CASSRERGVGDTQYF. J is TRBJ2-3 and V is TRBV4-3; 9 positions match TRBD2. Germline CDR1 reads LGHNA; CDR2 reads YSLEER. Trimming removed 4 bases from V and 5 bases from J; junction bases left unmatched: 7. The CDR3 runs 15 residues.

The rearrangement uses TRBV28 and TRBJ2-3, with 12 bases fitting TRBD2. V trimming: 2 bases; J trimming: 7 bases; junction bases outside the gene matches: 7. CDR3 size: 16 residues. Germline V gene sequence: CDR1 MDHEN, CDR2 SYDVKM. The CDR3 is CASSLAGTSGRNTQYF. The CDR3, as DNA: TGTGCCAGCAGTTTAGCCGGAACTAGCGGGAGGAATACGCAGTATTTT.

The genes are TRBV5-4 and TRBJ2-7; 7 bases map to TRBD2. With V trimmed by 0 bases and J by 4 bases, 4 bases remained unmatched. This CDR3 is built from 14 residues. In germline, CDR1 is SGHNT, CDR2 YYREEE (reference sequence). CDR3 amino acids: CASSLGLAEYEQYF. Written as DNA, the CDR3 is TGTGCCAGCAGCTTGGGGCTAGCGGAATACGAGCAGTACTTC. Using reference TRBV5-4 and TRBJ2-7 for the parts outside the CDR3, the full variable domain is ETGVTQSPTHLIKTRGQQVTLRCSSQSGHNTVSWYQQALGQGPQFIFQYYREEENGRGNFPPRFSGLQFPNYSSELNVNALELDDSALYLCASSLGLAEYEQYFGPGTRLTVT.

J is TRBJ2-1 and V is TRBV30; D remains ambiguous. The CDR3 is made up of 10 amino acids. Between the trimmed V and J ends, which lost 1 base and 13 bases, there was a span of 8 bases. The germline V gene has CDR1 GTSNPN and CDR2 SVGIG (reference sequence). CDR3 coding DNA: TGTGCCTGGAGTGGAGGACCCCAGTTCTTC. Encoded protein: CAWSGGPQFF.

The CDR3 here is CASSRETGVQTGNTIYF. The CDR3 DNA follows: TGTGCCAGCAGCAGGGAGACAGGCGTACAGACTGGAAACACCATATATTTT. The rearrangement links TRBV7-2 to TRBJ1-3; maybe TRBD1 (6 bases). The V gene lost 5 bases and the J gene lost 2 bases, with 19 bases spanning the gap. The germline V gene encodes CDR1 SGHTA and CDR2 FQGNSA. CDR3 size: 17 residues.

The chain employs TRBV7-9 and TRBJ2-3; D possibly corresponds to TRBD1 (6 bases). Germline V gene sequence: CDR1 SEHNR, CDR2 FQNEAQ (reference sequence). CDR3 length equals 16 residues. The V gene lost 6 bases and the J gene lost 0 bases, with 16 bases spanning the gap. DNA of the CDR3: TGTGCCAGCAGTCGTACAGGGACCTTGAGCACAGATACGCAGTATTTT. This sequence encodes CASSRTGTLSTDTQYF. Filled out from reference TRBV7-9 and TRBJ2-3, the complete variable domain reads DTGVSQNPRHKITKRGQNVTFRCDPISEHNRLYWYRQTLGQGPEFLTYFQNEAQLEKSRLLSDRFSAERPKGSFSTLEIQRTEQGDSAMYLCASSRTGTLSTDTQYFGPGTRLTVL.

The chain joins TRBV28 to TRBJ2-7; D is possibly TRBD2 (6 bases). The CDR3 spans 16 residues. V shed 6 bases and J shed 1 base, with 19 bases lying between them. Germline loops: CDR1 MDHEN, CDR2 SYDVKM. Written as DNA, the CDR3 is TGTGCCAGCAGAGGGAACCCGGGACTCGCTTCCTACGAGCAGTACTTC. Encoded protein: CASRGNPGLASYEQYF.

The chain uses TRBV7-9 and TRBJ1-2; 10 bases align to TRBD1. The germline gives CDR1 SEHNR, CDR2 FQNEAQ (reference sequence). Losses at the gene ends were 5 bases for V and 2 bases for J; bases not matched to a gene: 5. The CDR3 covers 15 residues. The CDR3 protein is CASSPRGQGNYGYTF. CDR3 DNA sequence: TGTGCCAGCAGCCCACGGGGACAGGGGAACTATGGCTACACCTTC.

This chain links TRBV7-3 with TRBJ1-1, with 8 bases that match TRBD1. The J segment lost 0 bases and the V segment lost 2 bases, leaving 11 bases of the junction unmatched. Germline values: CDR1 SGHTA, CDR2 FQGTGA. CDR3 size: 18 residues. The DNA for the CDR3 is TGTGCCAGCAGCTTATGGGCTCAGGGGGCTGCCTTGAACACTGAAGCTTTCTTT. This sequence encodes CASSLWAQGAALNTEAFF.